This T cell receptor beta chain stems from a study of T cell clonality in common variable immunodeficiency. V was clipped by 6 bases and J by 3 bases; unmatched bases: 8. The CDR3 loop spans 14 amino acids. CDR1 and CDR2 from the germline V gene are MNHEY and SMNVEV (reference sequence). This clone was counted only a few times. Antigen specificity is unknown. The read ends 3 residues shy of where the CDR3 ends; the end is completed using the germline J gene. Libraries were prepared by immunoSEQ multiplex PCR; TCRdb keeps only in-frame clonotypes and omits some of them. The record shows under 35,000 clones for this sample, with no singletons present. Broader study findings: Shared TCRbeta clones were fewer between CVID subjects than controls.

The gene calls are TRBV27 and TRBJ2-7; 7 bases are shared with TRBD2. The TCR comes from a person aged 18 to 69 in good health. The source material was peripheral blood mononuclear cells. Incomplete CDR3 DNA: TGTGCCAGCAGGTCGCTGGGGGGGGTCTACGAG. Translated: CASRSLGGVYE. The full CDR3 protein is CASRSLGGVYEQYF.